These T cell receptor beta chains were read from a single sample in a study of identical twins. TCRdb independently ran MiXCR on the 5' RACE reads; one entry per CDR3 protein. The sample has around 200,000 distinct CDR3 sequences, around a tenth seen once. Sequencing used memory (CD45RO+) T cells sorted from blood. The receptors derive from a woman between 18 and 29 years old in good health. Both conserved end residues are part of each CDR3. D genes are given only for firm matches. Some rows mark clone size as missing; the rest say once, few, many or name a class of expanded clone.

CDR3 protein: CASSLGDGVSEQYF; CDR3 DNA: TGCGCCAGCAGTCTGGGAGATGGGGTTAGCGAGCAGTACTTC; J gene: TRBJ2-7; V gene: TRBV10-1; clone size: NA; D gene: NA
CDR3 protein: CASSLRGSWGGGTDTQYF; CDR3 DNA: TGTGCCAGCAGTTTGCGCGGGAGTTGGGGCGGCGGGACAGATACGCAGTATTTT; J gene: TRBJ2-3; V gene: TRBV6-5; clone size: few; D gene: TRBD2
CDR3 protein: CASSKGDSPGEQYF; CDR3 DNA: TGTGCCAGCAGTAAAGGGGACTCCCCGGGGGAGCAGTACTTC; J gene: TRBJ2-7; V gene: TRBV6-1; clone size: many; D gene: NA
CDR3 protein: CASSLEWDYGYTF; CDR3 DNA: TGCGCCAGCAGCTTGGAGTGGGACTATGGCTACACCTTC; J gene: TRBJ1-2; V gene: TRBV5-1; clone size: many; D gene: NA
CDR3 protein: CASSLVGGTPSEQFF; CDR3 DNA: TGTGCCAGCAGCTTAGTCGGGGGAACCCCTAGTGAGCAGTTCTTC; J gene: TRBJ2-1; V gene: TRBV7-9; clone size: NA; D gene: NA
CDR3 protein: CASSAQLGNEQYF; CDR3 DNA: TGTGCCAGCAGCGCCCAGCTTGGGAACGAGCAGTACTTC; J gene: TRBJ2-7; V gene: TRBV9; clone size: NA; D gene: NA
CDR3 protein: CSSGGRSLGEFF; CDR3 DNA: TGCAGCAGCGGCGGGAGAAGTTTAGGGGAGTTCTTC; J gene: TRBJ2-1; V gene: TRBV29-1; clone size: few; D gene: TRBD2
CDR3 protein: CASRGTGDTGELFF; CDR3 DNA: TGTGCCAGCAGGGGGACAGGGGACACCGGGGAGCTGTTTTTT; J gene: TRBJ2-2; V gene: TRBV2; clone size: few; D gene: TRBD1
CDR3 protein: CSGFLAVGFGQQYF; CDR3 DNA: TGCAGCGGGTTTCTAGCGGTTGGCTTTGGGCAGCAGTACTTC; J gene: TRBJ2-7; V gene: TRBV20-1; clone size: few; D gene: TRBD2
CDR3 protein: CASSPTGAHGYTF; CDR3 DNA: TGTGCCAGCAGCCCGACAGGGGCTCATGGCTACACCTTC; J gene: TRBJ1-2; V gene: TRBV12-3/TRBV12-4; clone size: NA; D gene: TRBD1
CDR3 protein: CASSERDTGELFF; CDR3 DNA: TGCGCCAGCAGCGAGAGGGACACCGGGGAGCTGTTTTTT; J gene: TRBJ2-2; V gene: TRBV5-1; clone size: NA; D gene: NA
CDR3 protein: CASSYLLAGRYNEQFF; CDR3 DNA: TGTGCCAGCAGTTACTTACTAGCGGGGCGATACAATGAGCAGTTCTTC; J gene: TRBJ2-1; V gene: TRBV6-5; clone size: few; D gene: TRBD2
CDR3 protein: CASRTGNTEAFF; CDR3 DNA: TGTGCCAGTAGAACGGGGAACACTGAAGCTTTCTTT; J gene: TRBJ1-1; V gene: TRBV19; clone size: many; D gene: NA
CDR3 protein: CASSVERGGTPMDTQYF; CDR3 DNA: TGTGCCAGCAGCGTAGAGCGGGGAGGAACCCCGATGGATACGCAGTATTTT; J gene: TRBJ2-3; V gene: TRBV9; clone size: NA; D gene: TRBD2